This is a list of T cell receptor beta chains from one sample in a study of beta chain features in type 1 diabetes. The assay was immunoSEQ multiplex PCR, and TCRdb's table has in-frame clones only and misses some. The sample lists around 300,000 clones, about 15% occurring once. The specimen sequenced was naive CD4+ T cells from blood. The receptors were sampled from a man between 18 and 29 years old with type 1 diabetes. CDR3s include the opening cysteine and the closing phenylalanine or tryptophan. Fields, in order: clone size, D gene, J gene, V gene, CDR3 DNA, CDR3 protein. The D gene is left open where the match is weak. The size entry is marked missing in some rows and otherwise reads once, few, many or a size class.

abundance: NA
d_gene: NA
j_gene: TRBJ2-5
v_gene: TRBV7-7
CDR3nt: TGTGCCAGCAGCCCTCCTCCGGGACATCAGCACCAAGAGACCCAGTACTTC
CDR3aa: CASSPPPGHQHQETQYF

abundance: few
d_gene: NA
j_gene: TRBJ2-3
v_gene: TRBV5-1
CDR3nt: TGCGCCAGCACAGGAGGGACTAGCACAGATACGCAGTATTTT
CDR3aa: CASTGGTSTDTQYF

abundance: NA
d_gene: NA
j_gene: TRBJ1-5
v_gene: TRBV6-5
CDR3nt: TGTGCCAGCAGTGGCAGGGGACCTCAGCCCCAGCATTTT
CDR3aa: CASSGRGPQPQHF

abundance: NA
d_gene: TRBD2
j_gene: TRBJ2-7
v_gene: TRBV27
CDR3nt: TGTGCCAGCAGTAAACTACTAGCGGGACGCTACGAGCAGTACTTC
CDR3aa: CASSKLLAGRYEQYF

abundance: few
d_gene: NA
j_gene: TRBJ2-4
v_gene: TRBV4-3
CDR3nt: TGCGCCAGCAGCCAAGGAGTCGCTATTCAGTACTTC
CDR3aa: CASSQGVAIQYF

abundance: few
d_gene: NA
j_gene: TRBJ2-7
v_gene: TRBV5-1
CDR3nt: TGCGCCAGCCGCGACGTCCAGGGCCTTCAACTTTACGAGCAGTACTTC
CDR3aa: CASRDVQGLQLYEQYF

abundance: few
d_gene: TRBD1
j_gene: TRBJ2-5
v_gene: TRBV5-1
CDR3nt: TGCGCCAGCAGCTTGGATACACAGGGGTGGGGAGAGACCCAGTACTTC
CDR3aa: CASSLDTQGWGETQYF

abundance: few
d_gene: TRBD1
j_gene: TRBJ2-7
v_gene: TRBV2
CDR3nt: TGTGCCAGCATTCGGGACAGCTCCTACGAGCAGTACTTC
CDR3aa: CASIRDSSYEQYF

abundance: NA
d_gene: TRBD1
j_gene: TRBJ2-4
v_gene: TRBV15
CDR3nt: TGTGCCACCAGCAGAGACCAGTCCAGGGGGCGTCTAGCAAAAAACATTCAGTACTTC
CDR3aa: CATSRDQSRGRLAKNIQYF

abundance: few
d_gene: TRBD2
j_gene: TRBJ2-7
v_gene: TRBV7-9
CDR3nt: TGTGCCAGCAGCTCACGGCCGAACGGGAGGAATTACGAGCAGTACTTC
CDR3aa: CASSSRPNGRNYEQYF

abundance: NA
d_gene: NA
j_gene: TRBJ1-5
v_gene: TRBV28
CDR3nt: TGTGCCAGCAGTTTTGGTTCCAGATCCCATAGCAATCAGCCCCAGCATTTT
CDR3aa: CASSFGSRSHSNQPQHF

abundance: NA
d_gene: NA
j_gene: TRBJ2-5
v_gene: TRBV5-5
CDR3nt: TGTGCCAGCCGATACTCATGGGAGACCCAGTACTTC
CDR3aa: CASRYSWETQYF

abundance: few
d_gene: TRBD1
j_gene: TRBJ1-1
v_gene: TRBV4-1
CDR3nt: TGCGCCAGCAGCCAAGATACCCCCGACAGGGTGGGTCGCACTGAAGCTTTCTTT
CDR3aa: CASSQDTPDRVGRTEAFF

abundance: NA
d_gene: TRBD2
j_gene: TRBJ2-1
v_gene: TRBV11-1
CDR3nt: TGTGCCAGCAGCCGACTAGCGGGGTACAATGAGCAGTTCTTC
CDR3aa: CASSRLAGYNEQFF

abundance: NA
d_gene: TRBD1
j_gene: TRBJ2-7
v_gene: TRBV6-1
CDR3nt: TGTGCCAGCAGTGAAGCTTACAGGGGTTACGAGCAGTACTTC
CDR3aa: CASSEAYRGYEQYF

abundance: NA
d_gene: NA
j_gene: TRBJ2-5
v_gene: TRBV4-1
CDR3nt: TGCGCCAGCAGCCGGGACAACCAAGAGACCCAGTACTTC
CDR3aa: CASSRDNQETQYF

abundance: few
d_gene: TRBD2
j_gene: TRBJ2-7
v_gene: TRBV9
CDR3nt: TGTGCCAGCAATCCGGGACTAGAGGGATACGAGCAGTACTTC
CDR3aa: CASNPGLEGYEQYF